This TCR beta chain was documented in a study of shared clonotypes between healthy human individuals. Study overall: Three CD4 naive, three CD4 memory, two CD8 naive and one CD8 memory plate were used per donor. Points from the study as a whole: Sequencing depth was a factor that was expected to affect clonotype sharing among donors. In a handful of donors, around 4.8% of naive CD4 clonotypes appeared in common.

Concerning this clone itself: Antigen specificity is unknown.

The material for each subset, its genomic DNA, was split evenly across several immunoSEQ plates. The assay was immunoSEQ multiplex PCR, and TCRdb's table has in-frame clones only and misses some. The repertoire holds 1 million to 1.3 million clones, 70% to 80% seen once, with 0.55% to 0.7% in the top ten. The length of the CDR3 is 14 residues. Trimming removed 0 bases from V and 4 bases from J, with 8 bases in between. Germline V CDR1 and CDR2: SGHKS, YYEKEE (reference sequence). The rearrangement uses TRBV5-5 and TRBJ1-3; D unresolved. This receptor was obtained from a man aged 18 to 35 in good health. Some clones in this sample may be carry-over from other donors' samples. What was sequenced was memory CD4+ T cells from PBMCs. As for subset: CD45RA-negative fraction. The CDR3 region has the DNA TGTGCCAGCAGCTTGGTGGGTCCGGGAAACACCATATATTTT. Residues: CASSLVGPGNTIYF.